This T cell receptor beta chain was observed in a study of vaccination and CD4 T cells after COVID-19. Per the germline V gene, CDR1 is DFQATT and CDR2 is SNEGSKA (reference sequence). V shed 3 bases, J shed 4 bases, and the junction held 8 bases outside the gene matches. The CDR3 is made up of 14 amino acids. Treatment: roughly 11-day PBMC culture with coronavirus spike peptide pools or control peptides (ViraFEST assay). Cultures of PBMCs, two million per well, were set up with 7.5 to 10 IU/ml IL-2 and roughly 10 ug/ml peptide pools. Sequence data for DNA of cultured CD4+ T cells were generated by the Oncomine TCR Beta short-read assay. MiXCR was run by TCRdb on the PCR reads, yielding one entry per CDR3 protein. The table lists 11,000 to 15,000 distinct CDR3 sequences, under 75% of them singletons. This clonotype appeared a few times. What it binds is not known.

The sample taken for sequencing was CD4+ T cells from blood, cultured in vitro. The genes are TRBV20-1 and TRBJ1-2, with 7 nucleotides matching TRBD1. The TCR originated in a human donor who had recovered from COVID-19. The CDR3 spells CSAREPGGGYGYTF. CDR3 bases: TGCAGTGCTAGGGAACCAGGGGGAGGCTATGGCTACACCTTC.